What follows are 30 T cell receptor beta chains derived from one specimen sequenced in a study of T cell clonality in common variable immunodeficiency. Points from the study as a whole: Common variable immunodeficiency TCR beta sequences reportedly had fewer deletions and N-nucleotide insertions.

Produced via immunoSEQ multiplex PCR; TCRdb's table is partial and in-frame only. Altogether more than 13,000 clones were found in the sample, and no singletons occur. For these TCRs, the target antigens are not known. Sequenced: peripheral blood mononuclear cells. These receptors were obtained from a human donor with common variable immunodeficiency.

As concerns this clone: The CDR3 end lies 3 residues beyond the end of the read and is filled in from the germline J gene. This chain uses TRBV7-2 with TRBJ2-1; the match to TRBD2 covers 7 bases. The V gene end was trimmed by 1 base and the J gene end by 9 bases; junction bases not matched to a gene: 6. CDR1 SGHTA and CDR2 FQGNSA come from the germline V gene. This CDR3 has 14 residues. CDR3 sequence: CASSLVVASGEQFF. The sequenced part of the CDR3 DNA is TGTGCCAGCAGCTTAGTTGTGGCTAGCGGTGAG.

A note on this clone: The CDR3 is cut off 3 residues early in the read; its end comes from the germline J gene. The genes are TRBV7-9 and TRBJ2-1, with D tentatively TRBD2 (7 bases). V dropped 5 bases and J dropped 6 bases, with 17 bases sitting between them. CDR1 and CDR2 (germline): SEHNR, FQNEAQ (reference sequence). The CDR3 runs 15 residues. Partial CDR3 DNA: TGTGCCAGCAGCAACCGTGCGGGGGCCCTCAATGAG. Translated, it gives CASSNRAGALNE. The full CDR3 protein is CASSNRAGALNEQFF.

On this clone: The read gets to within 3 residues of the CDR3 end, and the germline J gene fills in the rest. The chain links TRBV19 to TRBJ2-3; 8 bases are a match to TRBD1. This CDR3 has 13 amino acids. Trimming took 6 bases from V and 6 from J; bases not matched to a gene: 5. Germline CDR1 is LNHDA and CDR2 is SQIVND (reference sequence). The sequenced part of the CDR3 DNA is TGTGCCAGTAGCAGGGGGCGCGGGGATACG. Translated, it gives CASSRGRGDT. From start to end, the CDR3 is CASSRGRGDTQYF. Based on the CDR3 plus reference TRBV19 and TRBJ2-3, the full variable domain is DGGITQSPKYLFRKEGQNVTLSCEQNLNHDAMYWYRQDPGQGLRLIYYSQIVNDFQKGDIAEGYSVSREKKESFPLTVTSAQKNPTAFYLCASSRGRGDTQYFGPGTRLTVL.

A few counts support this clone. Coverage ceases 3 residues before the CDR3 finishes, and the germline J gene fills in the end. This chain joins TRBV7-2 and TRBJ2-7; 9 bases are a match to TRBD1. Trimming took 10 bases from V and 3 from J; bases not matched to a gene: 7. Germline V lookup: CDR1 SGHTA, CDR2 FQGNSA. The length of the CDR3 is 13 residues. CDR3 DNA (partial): TGTGCCACGCAGGGACAGGGACTCTACGAG. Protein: CATQGQGLYE. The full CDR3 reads CATQGQGLYEQYF.

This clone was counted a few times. The sequenced CDR3 bases are TGTGCCAGCAGCTTACGGGGGGGGGATTACCAAGAGACC. It specifies CASSLRGGDYQET. The whole CDR3 is CASSLRGGDYQETQYF. The V gene is TRBV7-3, the J gene TRBJ2-5; 8 bases map to TRBD2. The read ends 3 residues early relative to the CDR3; the germline J gene fills the gap. This CDR3 is 16 amino acids long. Looked up from germline, CDR1 is SGHTA and CDR2 is FQGTGA. The junction had 5 bases not matched to a gene; V was cut back by 2 bases and J by 0 bases.

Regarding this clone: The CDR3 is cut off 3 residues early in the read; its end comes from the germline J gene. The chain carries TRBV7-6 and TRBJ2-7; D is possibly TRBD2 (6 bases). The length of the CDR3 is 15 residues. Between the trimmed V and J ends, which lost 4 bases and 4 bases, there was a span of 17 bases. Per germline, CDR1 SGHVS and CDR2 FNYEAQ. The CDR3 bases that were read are TGTGCCAGCAGCTACAACGCATTGGGGGGTTACGAG. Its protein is CASSYNALGGYE. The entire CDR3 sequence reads CASSYNALGGYEQYF. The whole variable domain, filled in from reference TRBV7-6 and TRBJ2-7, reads GAGVSQSPRYKVTKRGQDVALRCDPISGHVSLYWYRQALGQGPEFLTYFNYEAQQDKSGLPNDRFSAERPEGSISTLTIQRTEQRDSAMYRCASSYNALGGYEQYFGPGTRLTVT.

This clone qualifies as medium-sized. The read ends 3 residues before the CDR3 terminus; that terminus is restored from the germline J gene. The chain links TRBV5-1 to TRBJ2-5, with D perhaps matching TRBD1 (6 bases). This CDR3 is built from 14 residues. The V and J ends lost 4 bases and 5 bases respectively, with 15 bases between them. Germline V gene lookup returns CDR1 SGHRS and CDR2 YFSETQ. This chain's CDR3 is CASSLGGSGETQYF. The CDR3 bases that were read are TGCGCCAGCAGCCTAGGGGGTTCCGGGGAGACC.

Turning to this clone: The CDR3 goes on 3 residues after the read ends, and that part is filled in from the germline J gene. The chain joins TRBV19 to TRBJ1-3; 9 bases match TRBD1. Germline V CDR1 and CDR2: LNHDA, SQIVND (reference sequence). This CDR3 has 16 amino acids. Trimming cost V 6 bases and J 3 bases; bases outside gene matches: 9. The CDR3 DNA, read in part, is TGTGCCAGTAGCCACGACAGGGGGACGTTTGGAAACACC. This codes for CASSHDRGTFGNT. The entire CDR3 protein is CASSHDRGTFGNTIYF. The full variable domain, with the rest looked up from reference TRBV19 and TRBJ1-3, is DGGITQSPKYLFRKEGQNVTLSCEQNLNHDAMYWYRQDPGQGLRLIYYSQIVNDFQKGDIAEGYSVSREKKESFPLTVTSAQKNPTAFYLCASSHDRGTFGNTIYFGEGSWLTVV.

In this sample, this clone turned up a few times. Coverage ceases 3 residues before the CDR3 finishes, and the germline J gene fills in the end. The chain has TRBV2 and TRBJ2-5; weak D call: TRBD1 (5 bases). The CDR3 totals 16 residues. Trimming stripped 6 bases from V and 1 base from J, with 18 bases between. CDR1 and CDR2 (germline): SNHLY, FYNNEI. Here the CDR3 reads CASRGRQNLLQETQYF. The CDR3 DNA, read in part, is TGTGCCAGCAGGGGTAGACAGAACCTCCTCCAAGAGACC.

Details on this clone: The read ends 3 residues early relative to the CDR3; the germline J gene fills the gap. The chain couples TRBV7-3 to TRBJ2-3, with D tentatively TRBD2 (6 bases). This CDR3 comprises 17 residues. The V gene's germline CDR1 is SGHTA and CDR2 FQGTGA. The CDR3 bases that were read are TGTGCCAGCAGCTTGGGAACTAGCCTACTTCCTCGGTATCCG. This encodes CASSLGTSLLPRYP. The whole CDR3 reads CASSLGTSLLPRYPQYF. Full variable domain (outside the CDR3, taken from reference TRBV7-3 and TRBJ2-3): GAGVSQTPSNKVTEKGKYVELRCDPISGHTALYWYRQSLGQGPEFLIYFQGTGAADDSGLPNDRFFAVRPEGSVSTLKIQRTERGDSAVYLCASSLGTSLLPRYPQYFGPGTRLTVL.

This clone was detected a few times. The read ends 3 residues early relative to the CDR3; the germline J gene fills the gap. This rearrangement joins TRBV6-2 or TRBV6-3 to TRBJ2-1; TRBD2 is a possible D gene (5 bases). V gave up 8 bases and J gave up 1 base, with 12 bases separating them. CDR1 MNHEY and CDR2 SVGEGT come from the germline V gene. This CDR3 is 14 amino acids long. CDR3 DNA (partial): TGTGCCAGCTTCGGGGTTTTATCCTACAATGAG. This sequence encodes CASFGVLSYNE. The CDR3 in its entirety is CASFGVLSYNEQFF.

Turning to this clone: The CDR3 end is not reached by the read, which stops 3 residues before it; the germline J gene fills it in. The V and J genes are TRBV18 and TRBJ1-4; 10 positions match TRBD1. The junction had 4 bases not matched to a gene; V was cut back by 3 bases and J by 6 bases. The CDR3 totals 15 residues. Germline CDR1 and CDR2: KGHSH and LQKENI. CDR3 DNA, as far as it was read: TGTGCCAGCTCACCCCTGACAGGGGGCGATGAAAAA. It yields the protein CASSPLTGGDEK. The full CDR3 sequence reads CASSPLTGGDEKLFF. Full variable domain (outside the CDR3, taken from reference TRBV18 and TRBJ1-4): NAGVMQNPRHLVRRRGQEARLRCSPMKGHSHVYWYRQLPEEGLKFMVYLQKENIIDESGMPKERFSAEFPKEGPSILRIQQVVRGDSAAYFCASSPLTGGDEKLFFGSGTQLSVL.

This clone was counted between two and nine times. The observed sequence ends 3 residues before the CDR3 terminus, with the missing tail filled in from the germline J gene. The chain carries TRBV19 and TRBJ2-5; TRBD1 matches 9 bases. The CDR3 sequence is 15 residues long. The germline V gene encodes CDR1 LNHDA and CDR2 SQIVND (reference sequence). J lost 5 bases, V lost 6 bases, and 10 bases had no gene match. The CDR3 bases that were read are TGTGCCAGTAGACTAGGGGACAGGGCGTATGAGACC. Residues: CASRLGDRAYET. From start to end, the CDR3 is CASRLGDRAYETQYF.

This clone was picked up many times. The part of the CDR3 DNA that was read is TGCGCCAGCAGCTTTAGACATTCAACTAATGAAAAA. This sequence encodes CASSFRHSTNEK. The CDR3 as a whole reads CASSFRHSTNEKLFF. This rearrangement joins TRBV5-1 to TRBJ1-4; D not certain. Coverage ceases 3 residues before the CDR3 finishes, and the germline J gene fills in the end. This CDR3 comprises 15 residues. Looked up from germline, CDR1 is SGHRS and CDR2 is YFSETQ. V lost 2 bases and J lost 0, with 8 bases in between. The full variable domain, completed using reference TRBV5-1 and TRBJ1-4, is KAGVTQTPRYLIKTRGQQVTLSCSPISGHRSVSWYQQTPGQGLQFLFEYFSETQRNKGNFPGRFSGRQFSNSRSEMNVSTLELGDSALYLCASSFRHSTNEKLFFGSGTQLSVL.

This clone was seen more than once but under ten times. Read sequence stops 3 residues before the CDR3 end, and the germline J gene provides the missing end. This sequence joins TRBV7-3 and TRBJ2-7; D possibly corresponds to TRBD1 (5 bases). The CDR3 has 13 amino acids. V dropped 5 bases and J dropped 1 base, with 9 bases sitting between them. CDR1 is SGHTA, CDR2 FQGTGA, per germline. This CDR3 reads CASSPDSSYEQYF. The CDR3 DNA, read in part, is TGTGCCAGCAGCCCTGACAGTTCCTACGAG. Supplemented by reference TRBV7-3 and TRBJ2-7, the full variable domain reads GAGVSQTPSNKVTEKGKYVELRCDPISGHTALYWYRQSLGQGPEFLIYFQGTGAADDSGLPNDRFFAVRPEGSVSTLKIQRTERGDSAVYLCASSPDSSYEQYFGPGTRLTVT.

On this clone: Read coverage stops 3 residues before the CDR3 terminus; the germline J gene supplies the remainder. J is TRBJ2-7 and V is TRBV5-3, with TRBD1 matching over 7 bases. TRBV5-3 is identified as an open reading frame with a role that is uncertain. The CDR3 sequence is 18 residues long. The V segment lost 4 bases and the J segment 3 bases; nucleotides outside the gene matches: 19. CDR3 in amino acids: CARSPEPPTGYKDYEQYF. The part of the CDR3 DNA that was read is TGTGCCAGAAGCCCCGAGCCCCCGACAGGGTACAAGGACTACGAG.

This CDR3 is CASSLTILRGETQYF. The CDR3 DNA, read in part, is TGTGCCAGCAGCTTAACGATCCTCCGGGGAGAGACC. This chain uses TRBV7-3 with TRBJ2-5, with a tentative D call TRBD2 (5 bases). The read terminates 3 residues ahead of where the CDR3 ends, so the germline J gene completes it. V was trimmed by 0 bases and J by 4 bases, leaving 12 bases between them. In germline, CDR1 is SGHTA, CDR2 FQGTGA. The CDR3 extends over 15 amino acids.

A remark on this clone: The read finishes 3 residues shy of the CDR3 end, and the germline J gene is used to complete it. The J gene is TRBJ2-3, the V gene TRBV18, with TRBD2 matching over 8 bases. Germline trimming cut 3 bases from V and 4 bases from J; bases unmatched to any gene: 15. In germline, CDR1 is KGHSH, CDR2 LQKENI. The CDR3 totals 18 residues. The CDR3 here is CASSPKSPGTRGADTQYF. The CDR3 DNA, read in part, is TGTGCCAGCTCACCCAAGAGTCCCGGGACTAGGGGAGCAGATACG.

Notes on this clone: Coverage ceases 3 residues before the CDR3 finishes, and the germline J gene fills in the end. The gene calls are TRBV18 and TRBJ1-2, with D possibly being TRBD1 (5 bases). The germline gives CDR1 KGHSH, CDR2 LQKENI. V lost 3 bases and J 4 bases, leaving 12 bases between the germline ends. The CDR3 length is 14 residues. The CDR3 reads CASSPGAQGYGYTF. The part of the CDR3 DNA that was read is TGTGCCAGCTCACCCGGTGCCCAGGGCTATGGC.

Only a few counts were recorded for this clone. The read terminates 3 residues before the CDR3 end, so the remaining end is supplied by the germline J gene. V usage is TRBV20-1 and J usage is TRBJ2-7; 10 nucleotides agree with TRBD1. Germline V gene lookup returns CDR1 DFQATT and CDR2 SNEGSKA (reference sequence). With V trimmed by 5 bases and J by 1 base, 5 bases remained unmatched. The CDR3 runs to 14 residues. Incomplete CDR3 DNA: TGCAGTGCTGGGCGGACAGGGGGGTCCTACGAG. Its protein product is CSAGRTGGSYE. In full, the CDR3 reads CSAGRTGGSYEQYF.

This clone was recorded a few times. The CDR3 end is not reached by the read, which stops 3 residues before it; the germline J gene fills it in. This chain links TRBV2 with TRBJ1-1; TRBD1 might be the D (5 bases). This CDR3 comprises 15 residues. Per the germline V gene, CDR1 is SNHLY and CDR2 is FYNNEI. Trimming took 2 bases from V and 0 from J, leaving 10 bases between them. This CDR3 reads CASSEYQGLNTEAFF. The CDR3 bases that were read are TGTGCCAGCAGTGAATATCAGGGCCTGAACACTGAA. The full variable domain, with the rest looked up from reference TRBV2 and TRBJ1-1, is EPEVTQTPSHQVTQMGQEVILRCVPISNHLYFYWYRQILGQKVEFLVSFYNNEISEKSEIFDDQFSVERPDGSNFTLKIRSTKLEDSAMYFCASSEYQGLNTEAFFGQGTRLTVV.

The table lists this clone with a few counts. CDR3 DNA (partial): TGTGCCAGCAGCCTAGTCGGGTATAGCAATCAGCCC. This codes for CASSLVGYSNQP. The whole CDR3 reads CASSLVGYSNQPQHF. The V gene is TRBV7-2, the J gene TRBJ1-5; D unresolved. The read comes to an end 3 residues before the CDR3 does, leaving the germline J gene to fill in the end. CDR1 and CDR2 (germline): SGHTA, FQGNSA. This CDR3 contains 15 residues. V lost 5 bases and J 0 bases, leaving 11 bases between the germline ends. Together with reference TRBV7-2 and TRBJ1-5, the CDR3 gives the full variable domain: GAGVSQSPSNKVTEKGKDVELRCDPISGHTALYWYRQSLGQGLEFLIYFQGNSAPDKSGLPSDRFSAERTGGSVSTLTIQRTQQEDSAVYLCASSLVGYSNQPQHFGDGTRLSIL.

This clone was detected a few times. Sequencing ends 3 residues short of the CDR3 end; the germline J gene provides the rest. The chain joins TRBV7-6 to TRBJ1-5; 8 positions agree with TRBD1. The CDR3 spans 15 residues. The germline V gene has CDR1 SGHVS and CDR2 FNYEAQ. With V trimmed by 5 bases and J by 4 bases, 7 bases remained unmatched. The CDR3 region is CASSAGTGQNQPQHF. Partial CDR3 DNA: TGTGCCAGCAGCGCAGGGACAGGTCAAAATCAGCCC.

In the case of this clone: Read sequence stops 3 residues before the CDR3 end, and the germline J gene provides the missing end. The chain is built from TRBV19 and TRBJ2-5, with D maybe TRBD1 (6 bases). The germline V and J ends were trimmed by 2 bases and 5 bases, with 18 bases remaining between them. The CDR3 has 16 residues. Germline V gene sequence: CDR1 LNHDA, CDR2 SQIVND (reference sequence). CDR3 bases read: TGTGCCAGTAGTATAATGGACAGCTTCAACCCGGAGACC. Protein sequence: CASSIMDSFNPET. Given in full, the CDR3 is CASSIMDSFNPETQYF.

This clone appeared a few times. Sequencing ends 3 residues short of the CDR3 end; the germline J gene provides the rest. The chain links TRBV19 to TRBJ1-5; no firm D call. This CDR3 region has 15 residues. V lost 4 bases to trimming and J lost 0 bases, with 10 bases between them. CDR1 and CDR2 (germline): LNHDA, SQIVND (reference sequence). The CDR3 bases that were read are TGTGCCAGTAGTAAAGGAGGGCTTAGCAATCAGCCC. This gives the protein CASSKGGLSNQP. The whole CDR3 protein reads CASSKGGLSNQPQHF.

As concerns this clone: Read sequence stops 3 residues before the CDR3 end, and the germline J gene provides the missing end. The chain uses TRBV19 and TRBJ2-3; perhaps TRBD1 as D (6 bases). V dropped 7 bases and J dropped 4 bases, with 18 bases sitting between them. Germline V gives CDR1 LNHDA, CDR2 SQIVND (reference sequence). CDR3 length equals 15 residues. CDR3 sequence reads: CASTGRDKAADTQYF. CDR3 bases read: TGTGCCAGTACTGGCCGGGACAAGGCGGCAGATACG.

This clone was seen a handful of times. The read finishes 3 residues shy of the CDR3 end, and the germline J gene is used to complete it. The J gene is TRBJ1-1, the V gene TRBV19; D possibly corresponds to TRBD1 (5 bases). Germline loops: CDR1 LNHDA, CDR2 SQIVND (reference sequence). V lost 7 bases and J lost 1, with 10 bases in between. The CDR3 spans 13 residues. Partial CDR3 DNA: TGTGCCAGTACCTCCCAGGGGAACACTGAA. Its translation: CASTSQGNTE. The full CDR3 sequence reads CASTSQGNTEAFF. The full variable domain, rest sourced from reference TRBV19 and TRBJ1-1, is DGGITQSPKYLFRKEGQNVTLSCEQNLNHDAMYWYRQDPGQGLRLIYYSQIVNDFQKGDIAEGYSVSREKKESFPLTVTSAQKNPTAFYLCASTSQGNTEAFFGQGTRLTVV.

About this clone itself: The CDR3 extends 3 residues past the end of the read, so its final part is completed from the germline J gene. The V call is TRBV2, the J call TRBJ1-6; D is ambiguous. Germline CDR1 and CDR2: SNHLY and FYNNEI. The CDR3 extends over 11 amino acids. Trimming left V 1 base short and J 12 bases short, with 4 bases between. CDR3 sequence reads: CASSEGGPLHF. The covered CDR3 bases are TGTGCCAGCAGTGAAGGCGGACCC.

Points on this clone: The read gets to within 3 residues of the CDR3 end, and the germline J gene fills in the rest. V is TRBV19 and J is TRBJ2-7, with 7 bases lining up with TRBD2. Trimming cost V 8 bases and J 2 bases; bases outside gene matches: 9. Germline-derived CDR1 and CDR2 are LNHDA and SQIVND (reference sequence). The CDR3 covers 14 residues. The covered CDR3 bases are TGTGCCAGTGCTTTGACTAGCAGCCCCTACGAG. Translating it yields CASALTSSPYE. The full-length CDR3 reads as CASALTSSPYEQYF.

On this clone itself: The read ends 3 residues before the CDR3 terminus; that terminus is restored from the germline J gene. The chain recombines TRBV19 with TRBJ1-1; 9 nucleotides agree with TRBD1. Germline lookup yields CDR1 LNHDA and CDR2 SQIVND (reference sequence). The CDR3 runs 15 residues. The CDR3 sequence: CASSDLTGGKVGAFF. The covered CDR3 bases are TGTGCCAGTAGTGACCTTACAGGGGGCAAAGTTGGA. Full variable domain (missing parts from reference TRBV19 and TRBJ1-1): DGGITQSPKYLFRKEGQNVTLSCEQNLNHDAMYWYRQDPGQGLRLIYYSQIVNDFQKGDIAEGYSVSREKKESFPLTVTSAQKNPTAFYLCASSDLTGGKVGAFFGQGTRLTVV.